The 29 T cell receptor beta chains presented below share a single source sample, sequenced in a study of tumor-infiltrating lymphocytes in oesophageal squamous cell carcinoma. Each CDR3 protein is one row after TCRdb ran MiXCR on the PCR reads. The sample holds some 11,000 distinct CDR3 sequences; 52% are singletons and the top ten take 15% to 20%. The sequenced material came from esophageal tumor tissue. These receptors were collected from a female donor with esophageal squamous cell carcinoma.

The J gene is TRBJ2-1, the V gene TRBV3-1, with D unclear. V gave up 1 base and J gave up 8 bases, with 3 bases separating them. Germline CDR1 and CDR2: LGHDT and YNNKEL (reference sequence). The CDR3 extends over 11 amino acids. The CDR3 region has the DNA TGTGCCAGCAGCCAAGTCCATGAGCAGTTCTTC. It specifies CASSQVHEQFF.

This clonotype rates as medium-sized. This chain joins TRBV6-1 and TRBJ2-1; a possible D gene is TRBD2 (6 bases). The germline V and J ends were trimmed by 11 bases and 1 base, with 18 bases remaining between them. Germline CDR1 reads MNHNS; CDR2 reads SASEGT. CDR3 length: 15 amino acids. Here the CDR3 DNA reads TGTGCCGGCTCTGGTGGGCTAGCGTCCTACAATGAGCAGTTCTTC. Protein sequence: CAGSGGLASYNEQFF.

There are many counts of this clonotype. The CDR3 DNA is TGTGCCACCAGTGATCTCCGGGACAGGGAATTTTCCGGGGAGCTGTTTTTT. The encoded protein is CATSDLRDREFSGELFF. This chain connects TRBV24-1 to TRBJ2-2; 9 bases agree with TRBD1. CDR3 length: 17 amino acids. The V segment lost 3 bases and the J segment 6 bases; nucleotides outside the gene matches: 10. Per germline, CDR1 KGHDR and CDR2 SFDVKD.

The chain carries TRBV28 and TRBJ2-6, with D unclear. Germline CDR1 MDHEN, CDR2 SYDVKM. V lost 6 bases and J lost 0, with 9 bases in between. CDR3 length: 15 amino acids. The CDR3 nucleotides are TGTGCCAGCAGCGAACTGACCTCTGGGGCCAACGTCCTGACTTTC. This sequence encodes CASSELTSGANVLTF. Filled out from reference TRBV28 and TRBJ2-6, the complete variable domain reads DVKVTQSSRYLVKRTGEKVFLECVQDMDHENMFWYRQDPGLGLRLIYFSYDVKMKEKGDIPEGYSVSREKKERFSLILESASTNQTSMYLCASSELTSGANVLTFGAGSRLTVL.

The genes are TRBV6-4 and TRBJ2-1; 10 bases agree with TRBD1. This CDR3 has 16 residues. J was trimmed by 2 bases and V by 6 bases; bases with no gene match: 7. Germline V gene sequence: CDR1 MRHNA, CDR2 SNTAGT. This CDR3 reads CASRATGTGAYNEQFF. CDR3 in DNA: TGTGCCAGCAGGGCCACCGGGACAGGGGCCTACAATGAGCAGTTCTTC.

CDR3 nucleotides: TGTGCCAGCAGCCTATATCGGACTAGCGGGGGCAATGAGCAGTTCTTC. Encoded protein: CASSLYRTSGGNEQFF. V usage is TRBV7-2 and J usage is TRBJ2-5; TRBD2 aligns across 13 bases. The tail of the sequence fits TRBJ2-1 better, so the J call may be wrong. CDR3 length: 16 amino acids. Germline V gene sequence: CDR1 SGHTA, CDR2 FQGNSA.

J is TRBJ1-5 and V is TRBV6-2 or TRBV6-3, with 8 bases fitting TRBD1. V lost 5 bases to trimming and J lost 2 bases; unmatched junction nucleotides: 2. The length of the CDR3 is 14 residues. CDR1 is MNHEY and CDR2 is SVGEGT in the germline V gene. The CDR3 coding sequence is TGTGCCAGCAGTGAACAGGGGGGCAATCAGCCCCAGCATTTT. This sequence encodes CASSEQGGNQPQHF.

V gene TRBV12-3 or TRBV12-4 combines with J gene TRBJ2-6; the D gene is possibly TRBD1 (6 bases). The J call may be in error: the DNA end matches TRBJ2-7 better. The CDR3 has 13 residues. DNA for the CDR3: TGTGCCAGCAGTTGGACAGTTGCCTACGAGCAGTACTTC. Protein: CASSWTVAYEQYF.

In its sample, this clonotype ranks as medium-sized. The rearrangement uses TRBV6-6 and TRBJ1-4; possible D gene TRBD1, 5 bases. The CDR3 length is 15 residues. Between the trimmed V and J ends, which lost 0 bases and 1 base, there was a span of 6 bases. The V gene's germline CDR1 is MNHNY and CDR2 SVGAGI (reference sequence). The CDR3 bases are TGTGCCAGCAGTTACTCGGGACTAACTAATGAAAAACTGTTTTTT. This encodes CASSYSGLTNEKLFF.

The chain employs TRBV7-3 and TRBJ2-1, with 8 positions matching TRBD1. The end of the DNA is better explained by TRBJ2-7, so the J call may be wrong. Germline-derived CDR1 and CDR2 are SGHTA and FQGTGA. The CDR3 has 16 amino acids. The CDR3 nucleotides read TGTGCCAGCAGCTTGCTTTTCGGGACAGGTCCCAATGAGCAGTACTTC. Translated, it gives CASSLLFGTGPNEQYF.

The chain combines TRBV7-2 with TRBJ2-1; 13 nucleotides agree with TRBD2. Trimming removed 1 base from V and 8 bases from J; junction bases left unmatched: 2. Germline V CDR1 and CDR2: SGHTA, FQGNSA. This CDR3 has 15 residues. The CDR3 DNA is TGTGCCAGCAGCTTAGGGACTAGCGGGAGCGATGAGCAGTTCTTC. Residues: CASSLGTSGSDEQFF.

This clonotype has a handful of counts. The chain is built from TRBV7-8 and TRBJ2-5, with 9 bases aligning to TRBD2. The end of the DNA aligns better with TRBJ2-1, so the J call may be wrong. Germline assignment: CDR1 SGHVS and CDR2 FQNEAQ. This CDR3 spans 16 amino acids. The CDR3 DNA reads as TGTGCCAGCAGCTATACGACTAGCGGAACCTACAATGAGCAGTTCTTC. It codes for CASSYTTSGTYNEQFF.

The CDR3 region is CASSFPRAGYGYTF. The CDR3 coding sequence is TGTGCCAGCAGTTTTCCCAGGGCTGGCTATGGCTACACCTTC. The V gene is TRBV28, the J gene TRBJ2-7, with D maybe TRBD1 (5 bases). The DNA end lines up better with TRBJ1-2; the J call may be wrong. Germline V gene sequence: CDR1 MDHEN, CDR2 SYDVKM. The CDR3 totals 14 residues.

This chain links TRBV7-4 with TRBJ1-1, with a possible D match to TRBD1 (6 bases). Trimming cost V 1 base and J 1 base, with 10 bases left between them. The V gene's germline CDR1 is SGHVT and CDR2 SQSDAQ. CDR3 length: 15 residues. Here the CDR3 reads CASSLGTTGNTEAFF. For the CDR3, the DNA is TGTGCCAGCAGCTTAGGAACGACAGGGAACACTGAAGCTTTCTTT.

Written as DNA, the CDR3 is TGCGCCAGCAGCAGGGGACAGGGGGCGCTTGGGGCCAACGTCCTGACTTTC. Amino acid sequence: CASSRGQGALGANVLTF. This chain joins TRBV5-1 and TRBJ2-6; TRBD1 matches 12 bases. Germline CDR1 reads SGHRS; CDR2 reads YFSETQ. The CDR3 loop spans 17 amino acids. V shed 4 bases, J shed 3 bases, and the junction held 5 bases outside the gene matches.

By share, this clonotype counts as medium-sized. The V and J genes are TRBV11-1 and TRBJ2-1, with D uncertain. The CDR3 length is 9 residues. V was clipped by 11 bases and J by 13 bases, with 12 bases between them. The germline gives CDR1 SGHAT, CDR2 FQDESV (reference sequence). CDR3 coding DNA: TGTGCCGCTAACCCTGGCCAGTTCTTC. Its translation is CAANPGQFF. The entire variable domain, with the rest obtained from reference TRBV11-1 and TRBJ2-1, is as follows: EAEVAQSPRYKITEKSQAVAFWCDPISGHATLYWYRQILGQGPELLVQFQDESVVDDSQLPKDRFSAERLKGVDSTLKIQPAELGDSAMYLCAANPGQFFGPGTRLTVL.

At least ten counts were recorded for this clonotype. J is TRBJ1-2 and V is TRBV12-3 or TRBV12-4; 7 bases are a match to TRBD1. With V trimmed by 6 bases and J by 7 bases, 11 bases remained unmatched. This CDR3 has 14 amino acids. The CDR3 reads CASSPGAGGFGYTF. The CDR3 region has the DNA TGTGCCAGCAGCCCCGGGGCAGGGGGATTTGGCTACACCTTC.

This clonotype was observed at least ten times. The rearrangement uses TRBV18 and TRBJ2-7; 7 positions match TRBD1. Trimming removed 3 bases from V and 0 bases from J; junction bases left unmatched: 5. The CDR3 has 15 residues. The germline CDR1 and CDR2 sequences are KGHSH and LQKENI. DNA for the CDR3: TGTGCCAGCTCACCTTCGGACAGGTACTCCTACGAGCAGTACTTC. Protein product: CASSPSDRYSYEQYF.

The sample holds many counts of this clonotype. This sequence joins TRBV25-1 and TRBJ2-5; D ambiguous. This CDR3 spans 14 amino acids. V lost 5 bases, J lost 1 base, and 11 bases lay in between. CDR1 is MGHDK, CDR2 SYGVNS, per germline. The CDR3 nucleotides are TGTGCCAGCAGTAACCCAGGCGCCCAAGAGACCCAGTACTTC. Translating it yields CASSNPGAQETQYF.

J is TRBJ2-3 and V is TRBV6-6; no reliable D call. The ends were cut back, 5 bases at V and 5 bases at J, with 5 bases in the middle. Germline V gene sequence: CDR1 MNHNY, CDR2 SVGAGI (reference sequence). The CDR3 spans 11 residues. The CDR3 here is CASSVRDTQYF. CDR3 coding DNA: TGTGCCAGCAGTGTGCGAGATACGCAGTATTTT.

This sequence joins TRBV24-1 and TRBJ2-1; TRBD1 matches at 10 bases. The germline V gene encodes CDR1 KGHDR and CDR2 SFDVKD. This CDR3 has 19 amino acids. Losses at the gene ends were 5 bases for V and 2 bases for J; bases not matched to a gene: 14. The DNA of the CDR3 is TGTGCCACCAGTGGGACCACAGGCTACGGGACAGGGGCCTACAATGAGCAGTTCTTC. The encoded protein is CATSGTTGYGTGAYNEQFF.

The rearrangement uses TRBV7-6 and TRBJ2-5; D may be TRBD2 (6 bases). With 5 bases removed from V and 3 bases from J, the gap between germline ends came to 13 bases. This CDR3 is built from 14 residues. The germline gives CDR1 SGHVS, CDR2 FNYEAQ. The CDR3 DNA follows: TGTGCCAGCAGCAGGTACACGGGGGAAGAGACCCAGTACTTC. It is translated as CASSRYTGEETQYF.

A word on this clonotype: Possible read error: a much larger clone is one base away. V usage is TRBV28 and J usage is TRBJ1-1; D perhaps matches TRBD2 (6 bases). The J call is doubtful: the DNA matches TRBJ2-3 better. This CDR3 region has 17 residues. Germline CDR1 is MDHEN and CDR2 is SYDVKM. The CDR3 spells CVSSLFSGVLSTDTQYF. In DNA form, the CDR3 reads TGTGTCAGCAGTTTATTTAGCGGAGTCTTAAGCACAGATACGCAGTATTTT.

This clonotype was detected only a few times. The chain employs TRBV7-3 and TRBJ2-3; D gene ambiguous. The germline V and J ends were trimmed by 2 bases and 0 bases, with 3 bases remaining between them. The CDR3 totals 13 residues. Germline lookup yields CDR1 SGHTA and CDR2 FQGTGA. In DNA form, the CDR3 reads TGTGCCAGCAGCTTACCTAGCACAGATACGCAGTATTTT. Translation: CASSLPSTDTQYF.

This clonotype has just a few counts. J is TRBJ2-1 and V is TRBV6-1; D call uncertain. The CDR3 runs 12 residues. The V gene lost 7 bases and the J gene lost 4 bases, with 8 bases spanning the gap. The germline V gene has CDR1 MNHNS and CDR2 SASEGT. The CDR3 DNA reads TGTGCCAGCATCTCGGTTTACAATGAGCAGTTCTTC. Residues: CASISVYNEQFF.

CDR3 coding DNA: TGTGCCAGCAGCTTAGTCGGGACTAACTACAATGAGCAGTACTTC. Protein: CASSLVGTNYNEQYF. The V and J genes are TRBV7-8 and TRBJ2-1; 7 bases are a match to TRBD2. Near its end, the DNA agrees better with TRBJ2-7, so the J call may be wrong. The CDR3 sequence is 15 residues long. Germline lookup yields CDR1 SGHVS and CDR2 FQNEAQ.

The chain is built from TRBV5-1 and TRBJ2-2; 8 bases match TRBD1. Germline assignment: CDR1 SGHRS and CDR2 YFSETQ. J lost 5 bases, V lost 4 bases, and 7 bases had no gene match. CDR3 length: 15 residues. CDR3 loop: CASSPGTGGTGELFF. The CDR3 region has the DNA TGCGCCAGCAGCCCGGGGACAGGAGGAACCGGGGAGCTGTTTTTT.

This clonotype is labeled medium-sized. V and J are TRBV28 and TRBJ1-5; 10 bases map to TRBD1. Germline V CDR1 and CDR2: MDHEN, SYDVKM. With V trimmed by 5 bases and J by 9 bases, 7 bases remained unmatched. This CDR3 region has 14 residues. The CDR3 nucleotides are TGTGCCAGCAGTCAGGACAGGGGGGGCAGGCCCCAGCATTTT. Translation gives CASSQDRGGRPQHF.

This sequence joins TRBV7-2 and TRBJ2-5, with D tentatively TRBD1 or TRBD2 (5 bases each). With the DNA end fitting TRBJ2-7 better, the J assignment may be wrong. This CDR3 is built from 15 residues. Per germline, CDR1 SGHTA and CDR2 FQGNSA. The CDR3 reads CASSQWDGSSYEQYF. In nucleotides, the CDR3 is TGTGCCAGCAGCCAGTGGGACGGAAGCTCCTACGAGCAGTACTTC.